These T cell receptor beta chains were read from a single sample in a study of shared clonotypes between healthy human individuals. Sequencing was performed with immunoSEQ multiplex PCR; in TCRdb, only in-frame clones are kept and a portion is missing. The data contain about 120,000 clones, roughly 70% of them singletons. Sample: memory CD8+ T cells sorted from blood. The receptors come from a woman in her twenties or thirties in good health. The CDR3 runs from the conserved cysteine through the conserved F or W. A D gene is named only where the DNA matches it firmly. Rows give clone size only sometimes, using once, few, many, or a class for an expanded clone.

TRBV5-1	13	TRBJ1-2	once	.	TGTGCCAGCAGCTTGGTACCCAAGGCTGGCTACACCTTC	CASSLVPKAGYTF
TRBV6-4	14	TRBJ2-6	.	.	TGTGCCAGCAGTGAGGTATCTGGGGCCAACGTCCTGACTTTC	CASSEVSGANVLTF
TRBV6-4	15	TRBJ2-7	.	.	TGTGCCAGCAGCCCCAGGGGATCCCTCTCCTACGAGCAGTACTTC	CASSPRGSLSYEQYF
TRBV14	13	TRBJ2-3	once	TRBD2	TGTGCCAGCGGACTAGCGGGCTCCGATACGCAGTATTTT	CASGLAGSDTQYF
TRBV4-2	16	TRBJ2-3	.	.	TGTGCCAGCAGCCAAGATTCGGGCGGAGGGTCGGATACGCAGTATTTT	CASSQDSGGGSDTQYF
TRBV4-2	16	TRBJ2-3	few	TRBD1	TGTGCCAGCAGCCAAGATTCGGGCAGGGGGCCAGATACGCAGTATTTT	CASSQDSGRGPDTQYF
TRBV11-2	17	TRBJ2-3	few	TRBD2	TGTGCCAGCAGCTTAGCAGTTGGGACTAGCCACACAGATACGCAGTATTTT	CASSLAVGTSHTDTQYF
TRBV6-5	11	TRBJ2-7	.	.	TGTGCCAGCAGCTGGAGGTACGAGCAGTACTTC	CASSWRYEQYF
TRBV7-9	14	TRBJ2-5	many	.	TGTGCCAGCAGCTTAGCTGGCAGTAAAGAGACCCAGTACTTC	CASSLAGSKETQYF
TRBV7-2	12	TRBJ2-7	.	TRBD2	TGTGCCAGCAGTCCCTGGGGGGGCGAGCAGTACTTC	CASSPWGGEQYF
TRBV25-1	14	TRBJ2-7	.	.	TGTGCCAGCAGTCTGGGTCGGGGCTCCTACGAGCAGTACTTC	CASSLGRGSYEQYF
TRBV18	17	TRBJ2-2	.	TRBD1	TGTGCCAGCTCACAGAGTCCCGGACAGGGGGCGCCCGGGGAGCTGTTTTTT	CASSQSPGQGAPGELFF
TRBV28	16	TRBJ2-1	.	TRBD2	TGTGCCAGCATGGAAGTAGCGGGAGCTAGGTACAATGAGCAGTTCTTC	CASMEVAGARYNEQFF
TRBV19	11	TRBJ2-3	.	.	TGTGCCAGTAGTAATGTCGATACGCAGTATTTT	CASSNVDTQYF
TRBV5-1	16	TRBJ2-7	.	TRBD2	TGCGCCAGCAGCCTCCCCACTAGCGGGAGTTGGAACGAGCAGTACTTC	CASSLPTSGSWNEQYF
TRBV7-9	15	TRBJ1-1	.	TRBD1	TGTGCCAGCAGCTTCAGGACAGGGAGGAATATTGAAGCTTTCTTT	CASSFRTGRNIEAFF
TRBV7-9	14	TRBJ2-2	.	.	TGTGCCAGCAGCTTAGGCAGGGCGCTCGGGGAGCTGTTTTTT	CASSLGRALGELFF
TRBV2	11	TRBJ2-7	.	.	TGTGCCAGACCGACAGGTTGGGAGCAGTACTTC	CARPTGWEQYF
TRBV5-1	12	TRBJ2-2	.	.	TGCGCCAGCAGACAGCACACCGGGGAGCTGTTTTTT	CASRQHTGELFF
TRBV30	14	TRBJ2-5	.	.	TGTGCCTGGAGTACCCCTCGCGGGATAAAGACCCAGTACTTC	CAWSTPRGIKTQYF
TRBV7-9	13	TRBJ1-2	few	.	TGTGCCAGCGAAGTTGAATGGGGCTATGGCTACACCTTC	CASEVEWGYGYTF
TRBV19	15	TRBJ1-1	.	.	TGTGCCAGTAGTATAATGGCAGGGGAAGACACTGAAGCTTTCTTT	CASSIMAGEDTEAFF
TRBV6-5	16	TRBJ1-2	.	.	TGTGCCAGCAGTTACTACCCGCACAGGCTGAACTATGGCTACACCTTC	CASSYYPHRLNYGYTF
TRBV29-1	18	TRBJ2-3	.	.	TGCAGCGTTGAAGCCCATCGGAGCCCTGGGGCAGTCACAGATACGCAGTATTTT	CSVEAHRSPGAVTDTQYF
TRBV27	16	TRBJ2-1	.	.	TGTGCCAGCACTCCTAGGTTGTTAGGTCTCCCCCATGAGCAGTTCTTC	CASTPRLLGLPHEQFF
TRBV4-2	15	TRBJ2-7	.	TRBD2	TGTGCCAGCAGCCAAGACTGGGAGGGGCCCTACGAGCAGTACTTC	CASSQDWEGPYEQYF
TRBV6-1	15	TRBJ2-2	.	TRBD1	TGTGCCAGCAGCGCGGGACAGGGACATACCGGGGAGCTGTTTTTT	CASSAGQGHTGELFF
TRBV15	15	TRBJ2-1	many	TRBD1	TGTGCCACCAGCACCGGGACAGGGGACTACAATGAGCAGTTCTTC	CATSTGTGDYNEQFF
TRBV4-1	15	TRBJ2-3	.	.	TGCGCCAGCAGCCAAGATGGCCATGCCACAGATACGCAGTATTTT	CASSQDGHATDTQYF
TRBV6-5	14	TRBJ2-2	few	TRBD2	TGTGCCAGCCGACTAGCCCCGAACACCGGGGAGCTGTTTTTT	CASRLAPNTGELFF
TRBV29-1	16	TRBJ2-2	.	TRBD2	TGCAGCGTTGAAGATCCCCTAGCGGGAGCGCCCGGGGAGCTGTTTTTT	CSVEDPLAGAPGELFF
TRBV21-1	16	TRBJ2-1	.	.	TGTGCCAGCAGCGCTACAGGGGAAGGAGGACACAATGAGCAGTTCTTC	CASSATGEGGHNEQFF
TRBV2	13	TRBJ2-7	.	.	TGTGCCAGCCGGGACACCATACCCTACGAGCAGTACTTC	CASRDTIPYEQYF
TRBV5-6	12	TRBJ2-7	.	.	TGTGCCAGCAGCTCGGACGACTACGAGCAGTACTTC	CASSSDDYEQYF
TRBV28	16	TRBJ1-5	.	TRBD1	TGTGCCAGCAGTTTGCGACAGGGGCATAGGAATCAGCCCCAGCATTTT	CASSLRQGHRNQPQHF
TRBV30	13	TRBJ1-1	.	.	TGTGCCTGGAGCGCAGGGAGATACACTGAAGCTTTCTTT	CAWSAGRYTEAFF
TRBV29-1	14	TRBJ2-1	many	.	TGCAGCGTCCGTCCAAGTATCTCCTACAATGAGCAGTTCTTC	CSVRPSISYNEQFF
TRBV25-1	14	TRBJ1-1	.	.	TGTGCCAGCAGTGGGGCACAGGCGAACACTGAAGCTTTCTTT	CASSGAQANTEAFF
TRBV28	13	TRBJ1-1	.	.	TGTGCCAGCGTCTGGAACAGGGACACTGAAGCTTTCTTT	CASVWNRDTEAFF
TRBV19	14	TRBJ2-7	.	TRBD2	TGTGCCAGTAGTCCGGTAGCGGGAACCTACGAGCAGTACTTC	CASSPVAGTYEQYF
TRBV2	13	TRBJ2-1	.	TRBD2	TGTGCCAGCAGTGAACTAGCGGGGAATGAGCAGTTCTTC	CASSELAGNEQFF
TRBV15	14	TRBJ1-5	medium-sized	.	TGTGCCACCAGCAGCGGCAGGCAATATCAGCCCCAGCATTTT	CATSSGRQYQPQHF
TRBV28	15	TRBJ2-5	.	.	TGTGCCACTGCAGGGACCCAACCGTCCTGGGAGACCCAGTACTTC	CATAGTQPSWETQYF
TRBV28	14	TRBJ2-1	.	.	TGTGCCAGCAGTTTAATCCAAGCCTACAATGAGCAGTTCTTC	CASSLIQAYNEQFF
TRBV9	16	TRBJ2-3	.	TRBD2	TGTGCCAGCAGCCGCCCGACTAGCGGATCCACAGATACGCAGTATTTT	CASSRPTSGSTDTQYF
TRBV4-1	17	TRBJ2-7	few	.	TGCGCCAGCAGCCAAGAAGGTGGGGCAGGGCTCCTACGAGAGCAGTACTTC	CASSQEGGAGLLREQYF
TRBV28	13	TRBJ1-1	once	.	TGTGCCAGCAGTTTCAGGTGGTGGACTGAAGCTTTCTTT	CASSFRWWTEAFF
TRBV4-2	15	TRBJ1-2	many	.	TGTGCCAGCAGCCAACCCGGACAGCGTAACTATGGCTACACCTTC	CASSQPGQRNYGYTF
TRBV28	15	TRBJ1-3	.	.	TGTGCCAGCAGTTTATCAGCTAACTCTGGAAACACCATATATTTT	CASSLSANSGNTIYF
TRBV28	15	TRBJ1-2	few	TRBD1	TGTGCCAGCAGATCGGTCGACAGGGTCATGAAGGGCTACACCTTC	CASRSVDRVMKGYTF
TRBV4-2	16	TRBJ2-7	.	.	TGTGCCAGCAGCCAAGAGGGAATGACAGCGACCTACGAGCAGTACTTC	CASSQEGMTATYEQYF
TRBV29-1	15	TRBJ1-2	once	.	TGCAGCGTGGGTGACAGAGCCCTAGCTAACTATGGCTACACCTTC	CSVGDRALANYGYTF
TRBV4-1	15	TRBJ2-4	.	TRBD1	TGCGCCAGCAGCCGGGACAGCCTAGCCAAAAACATTCAGTACTTC	CASSRDSLAKNIQYF
TRBV7-8	15	TRBJ2-1	.	TRBD1	TGTGCCAGCAGCAAACCGGGACAGGGGAGCCATGAGCAGTTCTTC	CASSKPGQGSHEQFF
TRBV29-1	13	TRBJ2-2	.	.	TGCAGCGTAGGCGACAGGAACACCGGGGAGCTGTTTTTT	CSVGDRNTGELFF
TRBV25-1	16	TRBJ2-5	.	TRBD2	TGTGCCAGCAGCGGGGTAGCGGGATCAACCCAAGAGACCCAGTACTTC	CASSGVAGSTQETQYF
TRBV5-6	15	TRBJ1-2	many	.	TGTGCCAGACGCGGGGAGAGGGCGGGTCGCTATGGCTACACCTTC	CARRGERAGRYGYTF
TRBV15	13	TRBJ2-2	few	.	TGTGCCACGAGCGTGGGAGGCACCGGGGAGCTGTTTTTT	CATSVGGTGELFF
TRBV19	11	TRBJ2-4	once	TRBD1	TGTGCCAGTAGTCCCGGGACAGACAAGTACTTC	CASSPGTDKYF